This is a list of T cell receptor beta chains from one sample in a study of T cells after yellow fever vaccination. TCRdb re-analysed the 5' RACE reads in MiXCR, keeping a single row per CDR3 protein. Among under 300,000 distinct CDR3 sequences, 6.9% were seen once, and the ten largest hold about 0.9%. Sample: CD4+ T cells sorted from PBMCs, taken 15 days after the yellow fever booster vaccination. These receptors all stem from a man aged 30-40 years who received the YFV17D yellow fever vaccine. Each CDR3 is given with its conserved first and last residue. The order of the fields is J gene, V gene, D gene, clone size, CDR3 DNA, CDR3 protein. The D gene is left open where the match is weak. Some rows mark clone size as missing; the rest say once, few, many or name a class of expanded clone.

j_gene: TRBJ2-7
v_gene: TRBV25-1
d_gene: TRBD2
abundance: .
CDR3nt: TGTGCCACAGGGAGGGACTCCTACGAGCAGTACTTC
CDR3aa: CATGRDSYEQYF

j_gene: TRBJ1-2
v_gene: TRBV20-1
d_gene: TRBD1
abundance: few
CDR3nt: TGCAGTGCTAGCACAGGGGACTATGGCTACACCTTC
CDR3aa: CSASTGDYGYTF

j_gene: TRBJ2-3
v_gene: TRBV19
d_gene: .
abundance: few
CDR3nt: TGTGCCAGTAGTATTGATGCCCGGGGGCGATCCCCAGATACGCAGTATTTT
CDR3aa: CASSIDARGRSPDTQYF

j_gene: TRBJ2-1
v_gene: TRBV5-1
d_gene: .
abundance: .
CDR3nt: TGCTCCAGCAGCTTGGGGTATAGTCCCCCCGGAACTAATGAGCAGTTCTTC
CDR3aa: CSSSLGYSPPGTNEQFF

j_gene: TRBJ1-4
v_gene: TRBV5-1
d_gene: TRBD1
abundance: few
CDR3nt: TGCGCCAGCAGCTTGGAATTTGCAGGGGGTAATGAAAAACTGTTTTTT
CDR3aa: CASSLEFAGGNEKLFF

j_gene: TRBJ2-5
v_gene: TRBV18
d_gene: TRBD1
abundance: .
CDR3nt: TGTGCCAGCTCACCGCTCTCGGGACAGGCCCAAGAGACCCAGTACTTC
CDR3aa: CASSPLSGQAQETQYF

j_gene: TRBJ2-3
v_gene: TRBV24-1
d_gene: .
abundance: many
CDR3nt: TGTGCCACCAGTGATTTTTCCAGGGGTGATACGCAGTATTTT
CDR3aa: CATSDFSRGDTQYF

j_gene: TRBJ1-6
v_gene: TRBV27
d_gene: TRBD1
abundance: .
CDR3nt: TGTGCCAGCACTACAGGACAGGGGGCTATCTATAATTCACCCCTCCACTTT
CDR3aa: CASTTGQGAIYNSPLHF

j_gene: TRBJ2-7
v_gene: TRBV10-3
d_gene: .
abundance: few
CDR3nt: TGTGCCATCATGGACTTTAAACTAGGGACCGAGCAGTACTTC
CDR3aa: CAIMDFKLGTEQYF

j_gene: TRBJ2-3
v_gene: TRBV28
d_gene: TRBD1
abundance: few
CDR3nt: TGTGCCAGCAGTCGCAGGGGGCAAGATACGCAGTATTTT
CDR3aa: CASSRRGQDTQYF

j_gene: TRBJ1-1
v_gene: TRBV6-5
d_gene: .
abundance: many
CDR3nt: TGTGCCAGCAGTTACGGGGACATGAACACTGAAGCTTTCTTT
CDR3aa: CASSYGDMNTEAFF

j_gene: TRBJ2-1
v_gene: TRBV7-2
d_gene: .
abundance: few
CDR3nt: TGTGCCAGCAGCACGGAATTGAACAATGAGCAGTTCTTC
CDR3aa: CASSTELNNEQFF

j_gene: TRBJ2-3
v_gene: TRBV7-2
d_gene: .
abundance: many
CDR3nt: TGTGCCAGCAGCTACACGGGGCCTTCGGGCCCAGATACGCAGTATTTT
CDR3aa: CASSYTGPSGPDTQYF

j_gene: TRBJ1-4
v_gene: TRBV20-1
d_gene: .
abundance: many
CDR3nt: TGCAGTGCTAGAGCAACTAATGAAAAACTGTTTTTT
CDR3aa: CSARATNEKLFF

j_gene: TRBJ2-5
v_gene: TRBV29-1
d_gene: TRBD1
abundance: few
CDR3nt: TGCAGCGTTGGCCGGGACAGCTCGTACCAAGAGACCCAGTACTTC
CDR3aa: CSVGRDSSYQETQYF

j_gene: TRBJ1-3
v_gene: TRBV7-7
d_gene: .
abundance: few
CDR3nt: TGTGCCAGCGGACCAGGAGGAGGCACCATATATTTT
CDR3aa: CASGPGGGTIYF

j_gene: TRBJ2-2
v_gene: TRBV6-7
d_gene: TRBD1
abundance: .
CDR3nt: TGTGCCAGCGGATCCATGGACAGGGAGCCGCTTTCGAACACCGGGGAGCTGTTTTTT
CDR3aa: CASGSMDREPLSNTGELFF

j_gene: TRBJ1-1
v_gene: TRBV5-1
d_gene: .
abundance: .
CDR3nt: TGCGCCAGCAGCTCTACGACAGGTTTTGGCACTGAAGCTTTCTTT
CDR3aa: CASSSTTGFGTEAFF

j_gene: TRBJ2-4
v_gene: TRBV20-1
d_gene: TRBD1
abundance: many
CDR3nt: TGCAGTGCAGGCCCGGGACAGGGGCGAGCCAAAAACATTCAGTACTTC
CDR3aa: CSAGPGQGRAKNIQYF

j_gene: TRBJ2-5
v_gene: TRBV10-2
d_gene: TRBD1
abundance: many
CDR3nt: TGCGCCAGCAGTGAGAAAGACAGGGGGCTGGAGACCCAGTACTTC
CDR3aa: CASSEKDRGLETQYF

j_gene: TRBJ2-7
v_gene: TRBV11-2
d_gene: .
abundance: few
CDR3nt: TGTGCCAGCAGCTCGTTCTTGTCCACGGGAAGGCGATACTACGAGCAGTACTTC
CDR3aa: CASSSFLSTGRRYYEQYF

j_gene: TRBJ1-5
v_gene: TRBV7-2
d_gene: .
abundance: .
CDR3nt: TGTGCCAGCAGCTTTGGTAGAAGTGTTAATCAGCCCCAGCATTTT
CDR3aa: CASSFGRSVNQPQHF

j_gene: TRBJ2-1
v_gene: TRBV20-1
d_gene: TRBD1
abundance: .
CDR3nt: TGCTGTGCTAGTAAGTCCCCGACAGGGGCCTTCAGCAATGAGCAGTTCTTC
CDR3aa: CCASKSPTGAFSNEQFF

j_gene: TRBJ2-7
v_gene: TRBV7-9
d_gene: .
abundance: many
CDR3nt: TGTGCCAGCAGCCAATTTAACGAGCAGTACTTC
CDR3aa: CASSQFNEQYF

j_gene: TRBJ2-2
v_gene: TRBV6-1
d_gene: .
abundance: many
CDR3nt: TGTGCCAGCAGGAAACAGACAGTCCTGGGCACCGGGGAGCTGTTTTTT
CDR3aa: CASRKQTVLGTGELFF

j_gene: TRBJ2-7
v_gene: TRBV7-2
d_gene: TRBD1
abundance: few
CDR3nt: TGTGCCAGCAGCCACAATGACAGGGCTCACTACGAGCAGTACTTC
CDR3aa: CASSHNDRAHYEQYF

j_gene: TRBJ2-7
v_gene: TRBV7-6
d_gene: TRBD2
abundance: few
CDR3nt: TGTGCCAGCAGCTCGACTAGCGGAAGTGGGGAGCAGTACTTC
CDR3aa: CASSSTSGSGEQYF

j_gene: TRBJ2-1
v_gene: TRBV5-1
d_gene: .
abundance: many
CDR3nt: TGCGCCAGCAGCTTGGCCGGACCTCCGGGAGTAAATGAGCAGTTCTTC
CDR3aa: CASSLAGPPGVNEQFF

j_gene: TRBJ2-3
v_gene: TRBV6-5
d_gene: .
abundance: many
CDR3nt: TGTGCCAGCAGTTACGGCCGGGGGGATACGCAGTATTTT
CDR3aa: CASSYGRGDTQYF

j_gene: TRBJ2-5
v_gene: TRBV2
d_gene: TRBD2
abundance: .
CDR3nt: TGTGCCAGCAGAGGACTAGCGGGAGTGGAGACCCAGTACTTC
CDR3aa: CASRGLAGVETQYF

j_gene: TRBJ2-1
v_gene: TRBV19
d_gene: TRBD1
abundance: few
CDR3nt: TGTGCCACCGCAACAGGGGGCACCTACAATGAGCAGTTCTTC
CDR3aa: CATATGGTYNEQFF

j_gene: TRBJ2-7
v_gene: TRBV12-3/TRBV12-4
d_gene: .
abundance: many
CDR3nt: TGTGCCAGCAGTTTAGCGCGGGAGCAGTACTTC
CDR3aa: CASSLAREQYF

j_gene: TRBJ2-3
v_gene: TRBV7-2
d_gene: TRBD2
abundance: few
CDR3nt: TGTGCCAGCAGCTTATTAGGGACTAGCAGATCAGATACGCAGTATTTT
CDR3aa: CASSLLGTSRSDTQYF

j_gene: TRBJ1-2
v_gene: TRBV7-2
d_gene: .
abundance: many
CDR3nt: TGTGCCAGCAGCTTAGGGGGATCGCGTGGCTACACCTTC
CDR3aa: CASSLGGSRGYTF

j_gene: TRBJ2-7
v_gene: TRBV20-1
d_gene: .
abundance: many
CDR3nt: TGCAGTGCTAGCGTTTCGGGGGGCAACGAGCAGTACTTC
CDR3aa: CSASVSGGNEQYF

j_gene: TRBJ2-1
v_gene: TRBV6-2/TRBV6-3
d_gene: .
abundance: few
CDR3nt: TGTGCCAGCAGGCCCGATTATTTGGACTTCCCGCCTAAAGTAAGCTCCTACAATGAGCAGTTCTTC
CDR3aa: CASRPDYLDFPPKVSSYNEQFF